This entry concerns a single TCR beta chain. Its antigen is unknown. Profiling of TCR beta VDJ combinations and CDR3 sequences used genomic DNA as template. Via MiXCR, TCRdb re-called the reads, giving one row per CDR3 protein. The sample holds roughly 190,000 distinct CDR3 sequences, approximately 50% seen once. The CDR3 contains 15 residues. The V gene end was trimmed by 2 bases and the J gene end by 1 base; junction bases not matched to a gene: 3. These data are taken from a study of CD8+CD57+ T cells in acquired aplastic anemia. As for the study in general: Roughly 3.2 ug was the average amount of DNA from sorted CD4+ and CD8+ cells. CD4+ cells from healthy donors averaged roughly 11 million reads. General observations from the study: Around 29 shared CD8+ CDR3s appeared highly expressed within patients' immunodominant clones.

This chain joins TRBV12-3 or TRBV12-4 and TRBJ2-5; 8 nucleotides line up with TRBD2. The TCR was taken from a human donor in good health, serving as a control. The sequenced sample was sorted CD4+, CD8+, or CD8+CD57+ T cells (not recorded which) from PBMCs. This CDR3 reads CASSLTAGGQETQYF. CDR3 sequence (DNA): TGTGCCAGCAGTTTAACGGCGGGGGGCCAAGAGACCCAGTACTTC.